The present entry profiles one T cell receptor (beta chain) with its context. The CDR3 consists of 12 residues. Germline V CDR1 and CDR2: SGHRS, YFSETQ. With 4 bases clipped from V and 7 bases from J, the junction kept 1 base outside the gene matches. The data originate from a study of cytomegalovirus exposure and HLA in healthy donors. The PCR had 60 Vbeta and 13 Jbeta primers. The assay was immunoSEQ multiplex PCR, and TCRdb's table has in-frame clones only and misses some. The table shows under 100,000 clones, with around 62% occurring only once. The specimen sequenced was PBMCs. The chain joins TRBV5-1 to TRBJ1-1; 10 bases line up with TRBD1. The clonotype was recovered from a woman aged 25-40 years in good health and CMV-seropositive. The CDR3 bases are TGCGCCAGCAGCGGGACAGGGGATGAAGCTTTCTTT. Its translation: CASSGTGDEAFF.